The rows below give T cell receptor beta chains drawn from one sample of a study of T cell responses to AZD1222 COVID-19 vaccine. Method: immunoSEQ multiplex PCR; TCRdb's copy keeps in-frame clones and lacks some. The repertoire holds around 160,000 clones, with about 91% as singletons. The material was peripheral blood, obtained on day 0 of AZD1222 vaccination. The receptors were sampled from an adult in good health. The CDR3 runs from the conserved cysteine through the conserved F or W. The D gene is left open where the match is weak. A row's size may be missing; if present it is once, few, many or a size class.

TRBJ1-6 | TRBV14 | - | - | TGTGCCAGCAGCCCCGGGCCCGGACGATCCCGAGCTTTCAATAATTCACCCCTCCACTTT | CASSPGPGRSRAFNNSPLHF
TRBJ1-1 | TRBV6-5 | - | - | TGTGCCAGCAGTCCCATGCTTTCGGGGCCCACTGAAGCTTTCTTT | CASSPMLSGPTEAFF
TRBJ1-2 | TRBV19 | - | TRBD1 | TGTGCCAGTAGTATGTCGGGACAGGGGTACGGCTACACCTTC | CASSMSGQGYGYTF
TRBJ2-1 | TRBV7-3 | - | - | TGTGCCAGCAGCTCGACGGGCTCCGTATTGGATGAGCAGTTCTTC | CASSSTGSVLDEQFF
TRBJ2-5 | TRBV11-3 | - | TRBD2 | TGTGCCAGCAGCTTAGGTCGCCTAGCGGGGTTGGCACAAGAGACCCAGTACTTC | CASSLGRLAGLAQETQYF
TRBJ1-1 | TRBV9 | - | - | TGTGCCAGCAGCGTAGCTAGGGCAGGGGAGGGGAACACTGAAGCTTTCTTT | CASSVARAGEGNTEAFF
TRBJ1-5 | TRBV11-2 | - | - | TGTGCCAGCAGCATCCAGGGGAATCAGCCCCAGCATTTT | CASSIQGNQPQHF
TRBJ1-3 | TRBV19 | - | - | TGTGCCAGTAGTTCCCGTTACGAGAGCTCTGGAAACACCATATATTTT | CASSSRYESSGNTIYF
TRBJ1-5 | TRBV18 | few | - | TGTGCCAGCTCCCTCGAAGAGGGGACGCCCCAGCATTTT | CASSLEEGTPQHF
TRBJ2-1 | TRBV9 | - | TRBD2 | TGTGCCAGCAGCGGATCACTAGCGGCCTCCTACAATGAGCAGTTCTTC | CASSGSLAASYNEQFF
TRBJ1-3 | TRBV19 | - | - | TGTGCCAGTACCGATAGGGGGAACTCTGGAAACACCATATATTTT | CASTDRGNSGNTIYF
TRBJ2-1 | TRBV27 | - | TRBD2 | TGTGCCAGCAGTTTAATGGCGGGGGGTGTATACAATGAGCAGTTCTTC | CASSLMAGGVYNEQFF
TRBJ1-6 | TRBV6-5 | - | - | TGTGCCAGCAGTTCCGTCTGGGCACCTAATTCACCCCTCCACTTT | CASSSVWAPNSPLHF
TRBJ2-2 | TRBV6-6 | once | TRBD2 | TGTGCCAGCAGCCAACTAGCGGGGGAAACAGGAGGGGAGCTGTTTTTT | CASSQLAGETGGELFF
TRBJ1-2 | TRBV27 | medium-sized | - | TGTGCCAGCAGGGAGGGCTCCTATGGCTACACCTTC | CASREGSYGYTF
TRBJ2-7 | TRBV19 | - | TRBD1 | TGTGCCAGTAGTCCATCCGGGACAGCGATCTACGAGCAGTACTTC | CASSPSGTAIYEQYF
TRBJ2-7 | TRBV30 | once | - | TGTGCCTGGAAGAGGGGTAAAGCCCCGGACGAGCAGTACTTC | CAWKRGKAPDEQYF
TRBJ2-3 | TRBV10-2 | - | - | TGCGCCAGCACCACCCAATCAGATACGCAGTATTTT | CASTTQSDTQYF
TRBJ2-5 | TRBV9 | - | - | TGTGCCAGCAGCCCTTCCTTGTACGGAGGGCGAGAGACCCAGTACTTC | CASSPSLYGGRETQYF
TRBJ1-2 | TRBV5-1 | - | - | TGCGCCAGCAGCTTTACAGAGGCCAACTATGGCTACACCTTC | CASSFTEANYGYTF
TRBJ2-1 | TRBV28 | - | TRBD2 | TGTGCCAGCAGTTCCCCTAGCGGGGGGATGTACAATGAGCAGTTCTTC | CASSSPSGGMYNEQFF
TRBJ2-7 | TRBV11-3 | - | - | TGTGCCAGCAGCTTAGATGAAGACAGGTTGCGCTACGAGCAGTATTTC | CASSLDEDRLRYEQYF
TRBJ1-4 | TRBV5-1 | - | - | TGCGCCAGCAGCCGGGCAGGGTCATTAAATGAAAAACTGTTTTTT | CASSRAGSLNEKLFF
TRBJ2-1 | TRBV19 | - | TRBD2 | TGTGCCACTACCCTAGCGGGAGGTGTTAATGAGCAGTTCTTC | CATTLAGGVNEQFF
TRBJ2-7 | TRBV6-5 | few | - | TGTGCCAGCAGCCCCCTACTGACGGCCGAGCAGTACTTC | CASSPLLTAEQYF
TRBJ2-7 | TRBV7-9 | - | TRBD1 | TGTGCCAGCAGCTTAGTGGGACAGGGGGTCGAGCAGTACTTC | CASSLVGQGVEQYF
TRBJ1-1 | TRBV9 | - | - | TGTGCCAGCAGCGTACTCCCCTCGGGGAACACTGAAGCTTTCTTT | CASSVLPSGNTEAFF
TRBJ2-7 | TRBV6-1 | once | TRBD2 | TGTGCCAGCAGTGAATCTAGCGGGACGCCCAACGAGCAGTACTTC | CASSESSGTPNEQYF
TRBJ1-2 | TRBV7-2 | - | - | TGTGCCAGCAGCGATAACCACGGCCGGCCCTATGGCTACACCTTC | CASSDNHGRPYGYTF
TRBJ1-6 | TRBV4-1 | - | - | TGCGCCAGCAGCCAAGGGGAGGGGAGCTCCTATAATTCACCCCTCCACTTT | CASSQGEGSSYNSPLHF
TRBJ2-7 | TRBV7-2 | - | TRBD1 | TGTGCCAGCAGCCCCCAGACAGGGTCCTACGAGCAGTACTTC | CASSPQTGSYEQYF
TRBJ1-4 | TRBV30 | - | - | TGTGCCTGGACCAACACCCGCGTCCGAGAAAAACTGTTTTTT | CAWTNTRVREKLFF
TRBJ2-5 | TRBV15 | - | - | TGTGCCACCAGCAGAGGACCGGGTCTCCAAGAGACCCAGTACTTC | CATSRGPGLQETQYF
TRBJ1-2 | TRBV4-3 | - | - | TGCGCCAGCAGCCAAGGGAGGACCTATGGCTACACCTTC | CASSQGRTYGYTF
TRBJ1-2 | TRBV24-1 | - | - | TGTGCCACCAGTGATTTCGTCGGATATGGCTACACCTTC | CATSDFVGYGYTF
TRBJ2-7 | TRBV5-8 | - | - | TGTGCCAGCAGCTCTACATGGACCATCGGAGGGAACGAGCAGTACTTC | CASSSTWTIGGNEQYF
TRBJ1-4 | TRBV11-2 | - | - | TGTGCCAGCAGCAGTTATAGGGAAAAACTGTTTTTT | CASSSYREKLFF
TRBJ1-1 | TRBV18 | - | - | TGTGCCAGCTCACCACTGGTTGGGGGAGGGCAGGGCACTGAAGCTTTCTTT | CASSPLVGGGQGTEAFF
TRBJ2-7 | TRBV7-3 | - | - | TGTGCCAGCAGGACAATGGGGTCTCCCTTC | CASRTMGSPF
TRBJ1-2 | TRBV10-1 | - | - | TGCGCCAGCAGTCACAGGAGCCCGTCCCATAACTATGGCTACACCTTC | CASSHRSPSHNYGYTF
TRBJ2-2 | TRBV9 | - | TRBD2 | TGTGCCAGCAGCGTAGGACTAGCCCCGGGGGAGCTTTCCGGGGAGCTGTTTTTT | CASSVGLAPGELSGELFF
TRBJ2-1 | TRBV25-1 | - | - | TGTGCCAGCACGGGATACGGGGCCTACAATGAGCAGTTCTTC | CASTGYGAYNEQFF
TRBJ1-2 | TRBV10-1 | - | TRBD1 | TGCGCCAGCAGTCACAGGGGAGCGGGCCTCTGCGGCTACACCTTC | CASSHRGAGLCGYTF
TRBJ1-5 | TRBV7-2 | - | - | TGTGCCAGCAGCTTAGGGACCGCCAATCAGCCCCAGCATTTT | CASSLGTANQPQHF
TRBJ2-2 | TRBV7-9 | - | - | TGTGCCAGCAGTGGCAGGGTGGACACCGGGGAGCTGTTTTTT | CASSGRVDTGELFF
TRBJ2-2 | TRBV28 | - | - | TGTGCCAGCAGTTCGGGAAGACTAAGTGGACATAACAATGCAATCGGGGAGCTGTTTTTT | CASSSGRLSGHNNAIGELFF